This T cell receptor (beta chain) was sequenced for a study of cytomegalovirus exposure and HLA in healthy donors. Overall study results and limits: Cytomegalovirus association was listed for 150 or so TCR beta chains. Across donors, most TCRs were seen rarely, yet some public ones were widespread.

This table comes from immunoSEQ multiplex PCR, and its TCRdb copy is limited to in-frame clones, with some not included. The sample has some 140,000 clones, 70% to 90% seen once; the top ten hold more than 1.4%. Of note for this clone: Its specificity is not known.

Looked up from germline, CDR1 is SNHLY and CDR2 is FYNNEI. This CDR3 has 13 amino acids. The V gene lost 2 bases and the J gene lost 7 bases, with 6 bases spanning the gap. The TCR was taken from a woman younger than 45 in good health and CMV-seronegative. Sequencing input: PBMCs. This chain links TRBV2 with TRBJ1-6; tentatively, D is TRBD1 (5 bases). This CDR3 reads CASSERGNSPLHF. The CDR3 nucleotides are TGTGCCAGCAGTGAACGGGGGAATTCACCCCTCCACTTT.